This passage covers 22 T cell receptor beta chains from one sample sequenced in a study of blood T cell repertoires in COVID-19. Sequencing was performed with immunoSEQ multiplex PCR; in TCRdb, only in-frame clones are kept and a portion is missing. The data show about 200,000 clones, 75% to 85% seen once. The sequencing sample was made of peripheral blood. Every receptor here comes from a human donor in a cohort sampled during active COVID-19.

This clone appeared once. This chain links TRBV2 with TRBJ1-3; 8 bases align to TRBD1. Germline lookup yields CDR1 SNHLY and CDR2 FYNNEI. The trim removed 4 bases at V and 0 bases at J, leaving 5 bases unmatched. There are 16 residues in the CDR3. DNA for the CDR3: TGTGCCAGCAGTGTGGGACAGGTATACTCTGGAAACACCATATATTTT. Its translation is CASSVGQVYSGNTIYF.

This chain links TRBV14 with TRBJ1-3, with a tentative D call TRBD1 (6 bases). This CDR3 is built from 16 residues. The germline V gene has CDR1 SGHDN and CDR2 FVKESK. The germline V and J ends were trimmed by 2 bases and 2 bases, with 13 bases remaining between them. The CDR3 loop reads CASSQFYRATGNTIYF. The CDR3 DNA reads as TGTGCCAGCAGCCAATTTTACAGGGCAACTGGAAACACCATATATTTT.

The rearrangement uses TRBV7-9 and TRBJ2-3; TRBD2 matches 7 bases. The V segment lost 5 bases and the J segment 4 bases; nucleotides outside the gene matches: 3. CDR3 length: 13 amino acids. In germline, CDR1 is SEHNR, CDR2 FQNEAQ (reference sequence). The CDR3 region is CASSGTTPDTQYF. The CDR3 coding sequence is TGTGCCAGCAGCGGGACTACCCCAGATACGCAGTATTTT.

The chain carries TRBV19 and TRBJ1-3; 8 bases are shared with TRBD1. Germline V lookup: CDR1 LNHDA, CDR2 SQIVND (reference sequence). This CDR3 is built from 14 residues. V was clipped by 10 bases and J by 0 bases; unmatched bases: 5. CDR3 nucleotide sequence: TGTGCCACCAGGACAGGGAACTCTGGAAACACCATATATTTT. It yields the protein CATRTGNSGNTIYF.

CDR3 region: CASSLVPVSSNQPQHF. In nucleotides, the CDR3 is TGTGCCAGCAGCTTAGTCCCGGTATCTAGCAATCAGCCCCAGCATTTT. The chain combines TRBV7-2 with TRBJ1-5; D not resolved. Trimming cost V 1 base and J 0 bases, with 10 bases left between them. The CDR3 length is 16 residues. CDR1 and CDR2 (germline): SGHTA, FQGNSA.

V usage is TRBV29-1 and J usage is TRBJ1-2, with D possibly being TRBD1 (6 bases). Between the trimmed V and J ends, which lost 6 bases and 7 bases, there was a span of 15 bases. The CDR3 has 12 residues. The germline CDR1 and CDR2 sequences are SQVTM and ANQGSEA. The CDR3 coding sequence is TGCAGCGTGGATAGGGGGGGAGGTGGCTACACCTTC. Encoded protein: CSVDRGGGGYTF.

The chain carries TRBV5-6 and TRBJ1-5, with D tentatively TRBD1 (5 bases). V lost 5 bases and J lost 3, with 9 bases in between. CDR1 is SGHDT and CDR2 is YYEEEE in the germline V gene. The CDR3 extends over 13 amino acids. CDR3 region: CASSFRANQPQHF. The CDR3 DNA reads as TGTGCCAGCAGTTTCAGGGCCAATCAGCCCCAGCATTTT.

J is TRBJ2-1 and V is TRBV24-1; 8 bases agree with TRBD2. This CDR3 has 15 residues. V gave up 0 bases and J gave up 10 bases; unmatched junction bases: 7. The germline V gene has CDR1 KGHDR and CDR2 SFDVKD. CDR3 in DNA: TGTGCCACCAGTGATTTGCGGCGGGAGGAGGGAGAGCAGTTCTTC. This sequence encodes CATSDLRREEGEQFF.

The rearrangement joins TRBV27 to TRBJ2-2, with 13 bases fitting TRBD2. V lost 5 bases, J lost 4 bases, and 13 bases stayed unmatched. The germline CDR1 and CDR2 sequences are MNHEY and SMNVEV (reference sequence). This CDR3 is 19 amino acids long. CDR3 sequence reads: CASSILSGLAGVFTGELFF. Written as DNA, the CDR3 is TGTGCCAGCAGTATTCTCTCCGGACTAGCGGGAGTTTTCACCGGGGAGCTGTTTTTT.

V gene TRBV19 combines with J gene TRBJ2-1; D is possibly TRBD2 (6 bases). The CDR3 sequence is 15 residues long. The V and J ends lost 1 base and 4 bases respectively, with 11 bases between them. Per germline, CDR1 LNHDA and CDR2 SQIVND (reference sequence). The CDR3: CASSIAGGIYNEQFF. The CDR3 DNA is TGTGCCAGTAGTATAGCGGGCGGGATATACAATGAGCAGTTCTTC.

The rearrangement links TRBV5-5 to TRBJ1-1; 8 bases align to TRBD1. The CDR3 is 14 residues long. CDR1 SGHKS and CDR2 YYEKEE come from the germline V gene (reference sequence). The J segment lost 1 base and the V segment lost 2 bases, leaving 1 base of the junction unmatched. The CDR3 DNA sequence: TGTGCCAGCAGCTTCCAGGGGGCGAACACTGAAGCTTTCTTT. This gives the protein CASSFQGANTEAFF.

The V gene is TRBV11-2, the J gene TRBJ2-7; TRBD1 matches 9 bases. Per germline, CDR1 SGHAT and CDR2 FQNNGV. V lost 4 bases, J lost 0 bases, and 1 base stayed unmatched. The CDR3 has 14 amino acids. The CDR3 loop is CASSSTGGSYEQYF. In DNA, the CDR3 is TGTGCCAGCAGCTCGACAGGGGGCTCCTACGAGCAGTACTTC.

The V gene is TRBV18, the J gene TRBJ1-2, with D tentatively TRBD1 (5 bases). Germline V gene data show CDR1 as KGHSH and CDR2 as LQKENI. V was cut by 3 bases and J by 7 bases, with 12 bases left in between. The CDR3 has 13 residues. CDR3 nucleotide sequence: TGTGCCAGCTCACCCAGGGCGGATGGTGGCTACACCTTC. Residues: CASSPRADGGYTF.

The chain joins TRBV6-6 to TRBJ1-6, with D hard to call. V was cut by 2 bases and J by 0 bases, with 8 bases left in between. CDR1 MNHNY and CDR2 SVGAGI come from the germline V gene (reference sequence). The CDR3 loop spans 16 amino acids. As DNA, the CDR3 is TGTGCCAGCAGTTACACGAGCTACTCCTATAATTCACCCCTCCACTTT. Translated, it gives CASSYTSYSYNSPLHF.

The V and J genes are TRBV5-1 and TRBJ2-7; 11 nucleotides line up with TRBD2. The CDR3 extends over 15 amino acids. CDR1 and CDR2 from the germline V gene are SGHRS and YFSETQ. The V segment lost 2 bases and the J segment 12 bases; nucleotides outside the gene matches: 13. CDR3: CASSLTSGGIPRGYF. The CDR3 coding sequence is TGCGCCAGCAGCTTAACTAGCGGGGGAATTCCTAGGGGGTACTTC.

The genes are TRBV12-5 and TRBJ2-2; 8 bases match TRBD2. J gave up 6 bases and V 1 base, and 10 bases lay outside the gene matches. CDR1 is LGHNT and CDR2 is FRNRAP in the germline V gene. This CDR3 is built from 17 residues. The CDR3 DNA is TGTGCTAGTGGTTTGGCGAGGGGTAGCGGGGATGCCGGGGAGCTGTTTTTT. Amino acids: CASGLARGSGDAGELFF.

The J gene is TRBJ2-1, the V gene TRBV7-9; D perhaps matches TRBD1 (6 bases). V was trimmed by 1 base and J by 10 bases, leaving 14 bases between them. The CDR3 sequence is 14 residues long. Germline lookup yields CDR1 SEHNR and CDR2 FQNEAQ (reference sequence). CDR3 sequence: CASSLGTQGNEQFF. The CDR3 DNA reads TGTGCCAGCAGCTTAGGAACCCAGGGGAACGAGCAGTTCTTC.

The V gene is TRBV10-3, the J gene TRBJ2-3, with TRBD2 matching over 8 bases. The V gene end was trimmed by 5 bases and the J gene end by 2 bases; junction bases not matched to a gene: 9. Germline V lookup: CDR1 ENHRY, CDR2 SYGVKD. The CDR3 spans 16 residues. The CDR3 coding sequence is TGTGCCATCAGTAGGGGGTTAGCGGGAACCACAGATACGCAGTATTTT. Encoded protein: CAISRGLAGTTDTQYF.

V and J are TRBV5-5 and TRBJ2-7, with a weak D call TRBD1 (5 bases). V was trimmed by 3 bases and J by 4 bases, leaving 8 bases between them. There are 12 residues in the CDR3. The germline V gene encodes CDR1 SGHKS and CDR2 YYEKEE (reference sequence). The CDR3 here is CASSSQGYEQYF. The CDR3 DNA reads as TGTGCCAGCAGCTCGCAGGGTTACGAGCAGTACTTC. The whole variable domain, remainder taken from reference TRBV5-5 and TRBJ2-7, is DAGVTQSPTHLIKTRGQQVTLRCSPISGHKSVSWYQQVLGQGPQFIFQYYEKEERGRGNFPDRFSARQFPNYSSELNVNALLLGDSALYLCASSSQGYEQYFGPGTRLTVT.

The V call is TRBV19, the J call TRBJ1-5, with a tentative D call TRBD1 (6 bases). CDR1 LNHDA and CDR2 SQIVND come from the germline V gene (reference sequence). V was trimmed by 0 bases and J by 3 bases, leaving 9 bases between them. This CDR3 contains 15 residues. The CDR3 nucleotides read TGTGCCAGTAGTATAGACAGGGGCTACAATCAGCCCCAGCATTTT. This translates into CASSIDRGYNQPQHF.

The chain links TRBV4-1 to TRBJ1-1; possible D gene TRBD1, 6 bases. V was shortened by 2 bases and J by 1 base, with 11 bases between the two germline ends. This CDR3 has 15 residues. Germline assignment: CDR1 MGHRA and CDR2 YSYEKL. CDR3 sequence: CASSQPGTWNTEAFF. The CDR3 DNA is TGCGCCAGCAGCCAACCCGGGACATGGAACACTGAAGCTTTCTTT.

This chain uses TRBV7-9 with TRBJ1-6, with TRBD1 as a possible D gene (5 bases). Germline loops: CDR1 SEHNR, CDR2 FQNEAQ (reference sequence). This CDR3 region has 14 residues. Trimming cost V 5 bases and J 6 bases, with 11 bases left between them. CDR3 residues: CASSPPGLNSPLHF. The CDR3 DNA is TGTGCCAGCAGCCCCCCAGGGCTTAATTCACCCCTCCACTTT.